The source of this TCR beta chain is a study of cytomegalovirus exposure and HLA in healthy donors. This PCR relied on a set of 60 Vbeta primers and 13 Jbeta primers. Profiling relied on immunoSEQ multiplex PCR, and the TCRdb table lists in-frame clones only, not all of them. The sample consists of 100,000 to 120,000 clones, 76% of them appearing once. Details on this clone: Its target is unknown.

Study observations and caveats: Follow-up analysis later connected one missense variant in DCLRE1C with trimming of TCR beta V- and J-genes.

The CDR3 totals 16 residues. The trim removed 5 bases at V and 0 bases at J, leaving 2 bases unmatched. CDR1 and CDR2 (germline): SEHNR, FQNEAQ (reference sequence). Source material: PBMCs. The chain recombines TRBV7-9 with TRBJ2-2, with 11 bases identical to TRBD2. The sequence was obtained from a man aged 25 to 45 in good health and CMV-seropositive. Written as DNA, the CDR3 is TGTGCCAGCAGCCAACTAGCGGGGGCGAACACCGGGGAGCTGTTTTTT. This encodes CASSQLAGANTGELFF.